This T cell receptor (beta chain) is from a study of shared clonotypes between healthy human individuals. Overall study findings and caveats: Non-shared clonotypes had lower generation probabilities than clonotypes shared by all four sorted-subset donors.

Sequencing used immunoSEQ multiplex PCR; TCRdb keeps in-frame clones, though not all of them. The sample shows nearly 2 million clones, approximately 94% of them seen only once. Cells designated naive CD8 were CD45RO-negative and were positively selected for CCR7, with terminally differentiated effector memory CD45RA+ cells excluded. Details on this clone: Its antigen is as yet unknown.

Germline lookup yields CDR1 SGHRS and CDR2 YFSETQ. V lost 5 bases to trimming and J lost 3 bases, with 15 bases between them. This CDR3 has 15 residues. The chain has TRBV5-1 and TRBJ2-1; D may be TRBD1 or TRBD2 (5 bases each). This TCR came from a man aged 18 to 35 in good health. The sequenced material came from naive CD8+ T cells sorted from blood. This CDR3 reads CASSSRDRIYNEQFF. Here the CDR3 DNA reads TGCGCCAGCAGTTCTCGGGACCGTATCTACAATGAGCAGTTCTTC.